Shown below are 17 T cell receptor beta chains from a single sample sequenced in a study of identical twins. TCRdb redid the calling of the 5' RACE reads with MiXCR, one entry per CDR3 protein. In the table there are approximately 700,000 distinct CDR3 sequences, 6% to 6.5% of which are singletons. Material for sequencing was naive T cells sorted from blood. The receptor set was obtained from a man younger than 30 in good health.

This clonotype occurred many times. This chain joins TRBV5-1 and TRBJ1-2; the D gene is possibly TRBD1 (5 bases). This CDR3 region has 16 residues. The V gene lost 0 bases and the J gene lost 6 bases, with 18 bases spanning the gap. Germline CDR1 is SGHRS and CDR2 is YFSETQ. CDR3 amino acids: CASSLAPSGTVNGYTF. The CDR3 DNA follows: TGCGCCAGCAGCTTGGCCCCCTCCGGGACTGTTAATGGCTACACCTTC. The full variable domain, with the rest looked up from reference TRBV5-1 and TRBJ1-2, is KAGVTQTPRYLIKTRGQQVTLSCSPISGHRSVSWYQQTPGQGLQFLFEYFSETQRNKGNFPGRFSGRQFSNSRSEMNVSTLELGDSALYLCASSLAPSGTVNGYTFGSGTRLTVV.

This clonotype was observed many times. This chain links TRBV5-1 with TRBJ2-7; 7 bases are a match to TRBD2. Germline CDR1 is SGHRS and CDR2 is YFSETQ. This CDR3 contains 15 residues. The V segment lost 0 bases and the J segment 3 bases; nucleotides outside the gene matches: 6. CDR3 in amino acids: CASSLASSGSYEQYF. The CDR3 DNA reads TGCGCCAGCAGCTTGGCCTCTAGCGGAAGCTACGAGCAGTACTTC.

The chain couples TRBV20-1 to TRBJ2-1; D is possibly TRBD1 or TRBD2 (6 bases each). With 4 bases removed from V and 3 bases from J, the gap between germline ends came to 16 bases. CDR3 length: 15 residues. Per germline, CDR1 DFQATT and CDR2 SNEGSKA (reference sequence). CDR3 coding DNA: TGCAGTGCTACCTCTCCGGGGGCCCACTACAATGAGCAGTTCTTC. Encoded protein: CSATSPGAHYNEQFF.

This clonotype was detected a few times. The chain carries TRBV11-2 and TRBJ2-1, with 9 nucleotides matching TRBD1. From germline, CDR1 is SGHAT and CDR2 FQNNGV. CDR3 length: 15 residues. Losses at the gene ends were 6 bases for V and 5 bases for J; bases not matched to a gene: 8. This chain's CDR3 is CASRLTGGSNNEQFF. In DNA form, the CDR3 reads TGTGCCAGCAGACTAACAGGGGGCTCAAACAATGAGCAGTTCTTC.

The CDR3 region is CSVERGRNTEAFF. CDR3 nucleotides: TGCAGCGTTGAGAGAGGGCGAAACACTGAAGCTTTCTTT. The chain recombines TRBV29-1 with TRBJ1-1, with D uncertain. The CDR3 is 13 amino acids. Germline loops: CDR1 SQVTM, CDR2 ANQGSEA. Trimming removed 3 bases at V and 2 bases at J, with 10 bases between.

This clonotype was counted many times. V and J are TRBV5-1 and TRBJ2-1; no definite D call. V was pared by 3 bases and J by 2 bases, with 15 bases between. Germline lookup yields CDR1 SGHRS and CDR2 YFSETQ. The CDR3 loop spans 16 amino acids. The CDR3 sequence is CASSSSPPTAYNEQFF. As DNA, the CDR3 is TGCGCCAGCAGCTCCTCCCCACCGACCGCCTACAATGAGCAGTTCTTC.

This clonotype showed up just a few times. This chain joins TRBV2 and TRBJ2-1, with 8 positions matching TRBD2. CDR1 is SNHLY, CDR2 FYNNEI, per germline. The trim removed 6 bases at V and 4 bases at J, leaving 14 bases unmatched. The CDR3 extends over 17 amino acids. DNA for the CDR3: TGTGCCAGCAGCCAACGGGGTAGCGGGAACCCGTACAATGAGCAGTTCTTC. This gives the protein CASSQRGSGNPYNEQFF.

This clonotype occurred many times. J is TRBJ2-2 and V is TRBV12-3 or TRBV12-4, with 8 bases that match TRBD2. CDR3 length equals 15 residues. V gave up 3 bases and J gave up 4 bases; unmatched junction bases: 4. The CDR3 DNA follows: TGTGCCAGCAGTTTGGTAGCGGGGCTCACCGGGGAGCTGTTTTTT. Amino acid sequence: CASSLVAGLTGELFF.

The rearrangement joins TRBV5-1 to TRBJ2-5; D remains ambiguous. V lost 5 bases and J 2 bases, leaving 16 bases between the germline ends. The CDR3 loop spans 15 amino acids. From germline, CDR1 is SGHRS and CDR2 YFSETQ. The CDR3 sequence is CASSPYRPGQETQYF. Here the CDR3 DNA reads TGCGCCAGCAGTCCCTACCGCCCGGGTCAAGAGACCCAGTACTTC.

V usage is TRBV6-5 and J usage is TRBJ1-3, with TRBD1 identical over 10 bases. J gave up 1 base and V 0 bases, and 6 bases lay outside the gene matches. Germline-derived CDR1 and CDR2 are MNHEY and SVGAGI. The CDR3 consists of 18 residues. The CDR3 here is CASSYSFGQGVSGNTIYF. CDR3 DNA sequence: TGTGCCAGCAGTTACTCATTCGGACAGGGGGTATCTGGAAACACCATATATTTT.

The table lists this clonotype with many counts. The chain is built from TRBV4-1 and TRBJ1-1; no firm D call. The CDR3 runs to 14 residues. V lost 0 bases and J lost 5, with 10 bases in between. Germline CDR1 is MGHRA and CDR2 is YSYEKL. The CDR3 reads CASSQDRMWTEAFF. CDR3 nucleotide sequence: TGCGCCAGCAGCCAAGATAGAATGTGGACTGAAGCTTTCTTT.

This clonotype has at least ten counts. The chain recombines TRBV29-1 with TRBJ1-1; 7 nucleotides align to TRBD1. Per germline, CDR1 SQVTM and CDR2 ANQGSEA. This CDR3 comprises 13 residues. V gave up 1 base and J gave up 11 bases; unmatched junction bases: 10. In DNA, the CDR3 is TGCAGCGTTGAAGGGCGACAGGGTGGTCGGGCTTTCTTT. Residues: CSVEGRQGGRAFF.

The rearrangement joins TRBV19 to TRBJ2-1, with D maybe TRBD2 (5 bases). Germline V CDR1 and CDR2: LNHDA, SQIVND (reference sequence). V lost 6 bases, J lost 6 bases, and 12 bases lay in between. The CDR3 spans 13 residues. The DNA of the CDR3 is TGTGCCAGTAGGGGAGTAGGGAGCAATGAGCAGTTCTTC. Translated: CASRGVGSNEQFF.

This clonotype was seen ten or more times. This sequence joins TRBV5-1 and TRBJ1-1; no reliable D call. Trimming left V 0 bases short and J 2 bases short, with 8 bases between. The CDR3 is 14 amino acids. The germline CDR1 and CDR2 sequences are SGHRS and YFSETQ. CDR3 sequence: CASSLEVLNTEAFF. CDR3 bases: TGCGCCAGCAGCTTGGAAGTCCTCAACACTGAAGCTTTCTTT.

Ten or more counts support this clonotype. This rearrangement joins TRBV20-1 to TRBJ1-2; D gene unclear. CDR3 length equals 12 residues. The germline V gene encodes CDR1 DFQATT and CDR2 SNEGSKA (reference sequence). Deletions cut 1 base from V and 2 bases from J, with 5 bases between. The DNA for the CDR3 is TGCAGTGCTAGAGGACGGAACTATGGCTACACCTTC. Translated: CSARGRNYGYTF.

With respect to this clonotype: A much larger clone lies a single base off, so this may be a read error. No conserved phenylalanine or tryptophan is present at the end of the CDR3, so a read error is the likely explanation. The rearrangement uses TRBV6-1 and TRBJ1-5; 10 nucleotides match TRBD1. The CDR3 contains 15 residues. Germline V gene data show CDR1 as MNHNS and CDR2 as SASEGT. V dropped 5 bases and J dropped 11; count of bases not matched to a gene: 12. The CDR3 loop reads CASSRWTGGRGAQHI. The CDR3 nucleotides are TGTGCCAGCAGTAGGTGGACAGGGGGGAGAGGAGCCCAGCATATT.

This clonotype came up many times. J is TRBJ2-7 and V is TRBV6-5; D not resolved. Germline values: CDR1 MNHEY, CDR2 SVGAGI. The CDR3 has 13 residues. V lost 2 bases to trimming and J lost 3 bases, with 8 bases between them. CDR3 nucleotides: TGTGCCAGCAGTTACAGTGGGTTCTACGAGCAGTACTTC. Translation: CASSYSGFYEQYF.